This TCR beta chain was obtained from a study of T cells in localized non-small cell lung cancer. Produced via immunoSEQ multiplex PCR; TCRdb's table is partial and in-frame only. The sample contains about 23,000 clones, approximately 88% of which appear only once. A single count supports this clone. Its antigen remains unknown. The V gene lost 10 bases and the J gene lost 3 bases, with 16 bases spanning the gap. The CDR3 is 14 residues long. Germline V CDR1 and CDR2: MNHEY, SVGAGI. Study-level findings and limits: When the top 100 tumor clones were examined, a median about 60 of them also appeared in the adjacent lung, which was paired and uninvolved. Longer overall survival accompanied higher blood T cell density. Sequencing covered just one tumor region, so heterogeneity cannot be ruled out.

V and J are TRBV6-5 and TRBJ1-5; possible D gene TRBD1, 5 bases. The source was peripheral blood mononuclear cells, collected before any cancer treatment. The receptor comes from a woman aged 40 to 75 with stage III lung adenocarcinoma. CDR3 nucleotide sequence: TGTGCCACTTCGATTGACAGCCTCAATCAGCCCCAGCATTTT. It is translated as CATSIDSLNQPQHF.